The 9 T cell receptor beta chains reported below all come from one sample, sequenced in a study of T cells after somatic rescue of genetic block. Profiled with immunoSEQ multiplex PCR; TCRdb holds only in-frame clones, not every one. The sample lists some 12,000 clones; 65% to 75% were seen once. The sequenced sample consisted of peripheral blood mononuclear cells (PBMCs). These receptors came from a boy aged 5-17 years.

The chain has TRBV5-5 and TRBJ2-7, with D perhaps matching TRBD1 (5 bases). Germline V gene data show CDR1 as SGHKS and CDR2 as YYEKEE (reference sequence). Deletions cut 4 bases from V and 5 bases from J, with 19 bases between. CDR3 length: 15 residues. CDR3 nucleotide sequence: TGTGCCAGCAGCCGCAATGGGCAGGGCGTCCACGAGCAGTACTTC. This codes for CASSRNGQGVHEQYF.

This sequence joins TRBV7-3 and TRBJ2-3; 7 positions agree with TRBD1. Germline V gene sequence: CDR1 SGHTA, CDR2 FQGTGA. This CDR3 comprises 13 residues. V shed 3 bases and J 4 bases; nucleotides not matched to a gene: 1. CDR3 protein: CASSFQGADTQYF. As DNA, the CDR3 is TGTGCCAGCAGCTTCCAGGGGGCAGATACGCAGTATTTT.

This clone is medium-sized. The chain has TRBV2 and TRBJ1-2; D remains unclear. This CDR3 is 12 amino acids long. The germline gives CDR1 SNHLY, CDR2 FYNNEI. Trimming removed 5 bases at V and 8 bases at J, with 12 bases between. DNA of the CDR3: TGTGCCAGCAGTCTCAATTTGGGGGGCTACACCTTC. It codes for CASSLNLGGYTF.

J is TRBJ2-2 and V is TRBV13; TRBD2 agrees at 13 bases. After removal of 0 bases from V and 1 base from J, the junction contained 8 bases not matched to a gene. The CDR3 runs to 20 residues. Germline CDR1 PRHDT, CDR2 FYEKMQ (reference sequence). CDR3 loop: CASSLGGTSGVEKNTGELFF. DNA of the CDR3: TGTGCCAGCAGCTTAGGGGGGACTAGCGGGGTGGAAAAGAACACCGGGGAGCTGTTTTTT.

This clone was detected a few times. The gene calls are TRBV28 and TRBJ1-6, with TRBD1 identical over 10 bases. The V gene's germline CDR1 is MDHEN and CDR2 SYDVKM. The CDR3 loop spans 14 amino acids. Trimming cost V 5 bases and J 7 bases; bases outside gene matches: 2. The CDR3 sequence: CASSPGQGNSPLHF. In nucleotides, the CDR3 is TGTGCCAGCAGTCCGGGACAGGGGAATTCACCCCTCCACTTT.

This clone was detected only a few times. This chain connects TRBV5-4 to TRBJ2-7; 10 bases line up with TRBD2. This CDR3 region has 14 residues. V dropped 4 bases and J dropped 2; count of bases not matched to a gene: 3. From germline, CDR1 is SGHNT and CDR2 YYREEE (reference sequence). CDR3 bases: TGTGCCAGCAGCCAGACTAGCGGGCCCTACGAGCAGTACTTC. It encodes CASSQTSGPYEQYF.

The chain joins TRBV7-3 to TRBJ2-1; 7 nucleotides line up with TRBD2. V lost 5 bases, J lost 4 bases, and 8 bases stayed unmatched. CDR3 length: 15 residues. Germline CDR1 and CDR2: SGHTA and FQGTGA. CDR3 region: CASSLTSDGYNEQFF. In DNA form, the CDR3 reads TGTGCCAGCAGCCTTACTAGCGATGGGTACAATGAGCAGTTCTTC. The whole variable domain, filled in from reference TRBV7-3 and TRBJ2-1, reads GAGVSQTPSNKVTEKGKYVELRCDPISGHTALYWYRQSLGQGPEFLIYFQGTGAADDSGLPNDRFFAVRPEGSVSTLKIQRTERGDSAVYLCASSLTSDGYNEQFFGPGTRLTVL.

The chain combines TRBV5-4 with TRBJ2-7; 10 bases are a match to TRBD2. CDR1 SGHNT and CDR2 YYREEE come from the germline V gene (reference sequence). Trimming removed 1 base from V and 2 bases from J; junction bases left unmatched: 6. This CDR3 contains 16 residues. The CDR3 region is CASSLPRTSGTYEQYF. In nucleotides, the CDR3 is TGTGCCAGCAGCTTGCCCAGGACTAGCGGCACCTACGAGCAGTACTTC.

This rearrangement joins TRBV29-1 to TRBJ1-6, with 7 bases lining up with TRBD1. The CDR3 is made up of 12 amino acids. CDR1 is SQVTM, CDR2 ANQGSEA, per germline. The trim removed 4 bases at V and 9 bases at J, leaving 3 bases unmatched. This CDR3 is CSVGDRGSPLHF. The CDR3 DNA reads TGCAGCGTTGGGGACAGAGGTTCACCCCTCCACTTT. The entire variable domain, with the rest obtained from reference TRBV29-1 and TRBJ1-6, is as follows: SAVISQKPSRDICQRGTSLTIQCQVDSQVTMMFWYRQQPGQSLTLIATANQGSEATYESGFVIDKFPISRPNLTFSTLTVSNMSPEDSSIYLCSVGDRGSPLHFGNGTRLTVT.